Listed below are T cell receptor beta chains from one sample, sequenced in a study of blood T cells in healthy people across ages. TCRdb fed the 5' RACE reads into MiXCR, producing one record per CDR3 protein. Seen here are roughly 1,300,000 distinct CDR3 sequences, approximately 59% observed once, and the top ten hold over 5%. The sample consisted of blood. Every receptor here comes from a man aged 18-30 years in good health. CDR3s include the opening cysteine and the closing phenylalanine or tryptophan. The D gene is left open where the match is weak. Size is stated for part of the rows, as once, few or many counts, or as a class when the clone is expanded.

v_call	d_call	clone_size	j_call	cdr3_aa	cdr3_nt
TRBV2	TRBD1	once	TRBJ1-1	CASSVDRQVGAFF	TGTGCCAGCAGTGTGGACAGGCAGGTCGGAGCTTTCTTT
TRBV5-1	NA	few	TRBJ2-7	CASSPRSVYEQYF	TGCGCCAGCAGCCCAAGGAGCGTCTACGAGCAGTACTTC
TRBV6-1	NA	NA	TRBJ1-1	CASTRERDTEAFF	TGTGCCAGCACCAGGGAGAGGGACACTGAAGCTTTCTTT
TRBV29-1	TRBD2	NA	TRBJ2-2	CSVESGTSGSSTGELFF	TGCAGCGTTGAATCAGGCACTAGCGGGAGCAGCACCGGGGAGCTGTTTTTT
TRBV12-3/TRBV12-4	NA	once	TRBJ2-1	CASMGGVEQFF	TGTGCCAGCATGGGCGGCGTTGAGCAGTTCTTC
TRBV10-3	NA	NA	TRBJ1-3	CAISKVDSGNTIYF	TGTGCCATCAGTAAGGTCGACTCTGGAAACACCATATATTTT
TRBV4-1	TRBD1	few	TRBJ2-4	CASSQLGTGKYYDIQYF	TGCGCCAGCAGCCAACTCGGGACAGGGAAGTATTATGACATTCAGTACTTC
TRBV6-5	TRBD1	few	TRBJ2-5	CASSPQGAETQYF	TGTGCCAGCAGTCCCCAGGGGGCAGAGACCCAGTACTTC
TRBV21-1	NA	NA	TRBJ2-7	CASSKFRGRIWIYEQYF	TGTGCCAGCAGCAAATTTCGGGGAAGGATATGGATATACGAGCAGTACTTC
TRBV25-1	NA	NA	TRBJ1-2	CASSVSGVLSGYTF	TGTGCCAGCAGTGTTTCGGGGGTGTTGAGTGGCTACACCTTC
TRBV10-3	TRBD1	NA	TRBJ1-2	CAISEGTGKEGYGYTF	TGTGCCATCAGTGAAGGGACAGGAAAGGAGGGTTATGGCTACACCTTC
TRBV20-1	NA	NA	TRBJ2-3	CSARELSDTQYF	TGCAGTGCTAGAGAGCTATCGGATACGCAGTATTTT
TRBV2	TRBD2	NA	TRBJ2-1	CASKVTGLARGFF	TGTGCCAGCAAAGTTACTGGACTAGCGAGGGGGTTCTTC
TRBV6-2/TRBV6-3	TRBD1	NA	TRBJ1-5	CASSYPPGTGGWFGQPQHF	TGTGCCAGCAGTTACCCGCCCGGGACAGGGGGCTGGTTTGGTCAGCCCCAGCATTTT
TRBV12-3/TRBV12-4	NA	NA	TRBJ1-2	CASSHGVRGYTF	TGTGCCAGCAGCCACGGGGTTCGTGGCTACACCTTC
TRBV20-1	NA	once	TRBJ2-1	CSALPTEPYNEQFF	TGCAGTGCCCTCCCCACAGAACCCTACAATGAGCAGTTCTTC
TRBV28	NA	NA	TRBJ2-3	CASSFRPADTQYF	TGTGCCAGCAGTTTCCGACCCGCAGATACGCAGTATTTT
TRBV10-3	NA	few	TRBJ2-3	CASGSRGGTDTQYF	TGTGCCAGCGGCTCCAGAGGAGGGACAGATACGCAGTATTTT
TRBV14	NA	NA	TRBJ2-7	CASSQEGLMSYEQYF	TGTGCCAGCAGCCAAGAGGGCTTGATGTCCTACGAGCAGTACTTC
TRBV5-1	NA	NA	TRBJ2-5	CASSPGEWDQETQYF	TGCGCCAGCAGCCCCGGAGAGTGGGATCAAGAGACCCAGTACTTT
TRBV7-9	TRBD1	NA	TRBJ1-2	CASSSNRGRAYGYTF	TGTGCCAGCAGCTCGAACAGGGGGCGCGCCTATGGCTACACCTTC
TRBV5-1	TRBD2	NA	TRBJ2-3	CASSLFSTSGSTDTQYF	TGCGCCAGCAGCTTGTTTTCGACTAGCGGGAGTACAGATACGCAGTATTTT
TRBV6-5	NA	NA	TRBJ2-5	CASTLPDRRAQETQYF	TGTGCCAGCACCCTACCCGACCGGAGGGCCCAAGAGACCCAGTACTTC
TRBV28	TRBD2	NA	TRBJ2-3	CASSSSSGLLTDTQYF	TGTGCCAGCAGTTCCTCTAGCGGCTTACTCACAGATACGCAGTATTTT
TRBV20-1	NA	few	TRBJ2-3	CSAGSTTSVYPSTDTQYF	TGCAGTGCTGGAAGTACAACTAGTGTTTACCCTAGCACAGATACGCAGTATTTT
TRBV10-3	NA	NA	TRBJ1-1	CAISVGARVNTEAFF	TGTGCCATCAGTGTGGGGGCCCGCGTGAACACTGAAGCTTTCTTT
TRBV20-1	TRBD2	few	TRBJ2-1	CSAIALADYNEQFF	TGCAGTGCTATTGCCCTAGCGGACTACAATGAGCAGTTCTTC
TRBV4-1	NA	NA	TRBJ2-7	CASSQVQRPSYEQYF	TGCGCCAGCAGCCAAGTCCAAAGGCCGTCCTACGAGCAGTACTTC
TRBV2	TRBD2	once	TRBJ2-1	CASSDGTSGSGLDEQFF	TGTGCCAGCAGTGATGGGACTAGCGGGAGCGGGTTGGATGAGCAGTTCTTC
TRBV29-1	TRBD2	once	TRBJ2-5	CSVSPLSGEEETQYF	TGCAGCGTCTCGCCCCTTAGCGGGGAAGAAGAGACCCAGTACTTC
TRBV11-2	TRBD1	NA	TRBJ1-5	CASSSVRGHWQPQHF	TGTGCCAGCAGCTCCGTCAGGGGGCATTGGCAGCCCCAGCATTTT
TRBV28	NA	NA	TRBJ2-7	CASSPTESVFYEQYF	TGTGCCAGCAGCCCGACCGAGAGTGTATTTTACGAGCAGTACTTC
TRBV2	NA	NA	TRBJ2-7	CASRSYTEPPYEQYF	TGTGCCAGCAGGAGCTACACGGAGCCCCCCTACGAGCAGTACTTC
TRBV7-2	NA	once	TRBJ2-2	CASSPTGTRQMGELFF	TGTGCCAGCAGCCCGACCGGGACCCGCCAAATGGGGGAGCTGTTTTTT
TRBV4-2	TRBD1	NA	TRBJ1-2	CASSPLDRGGPHYGYTF	TGTGCCAGCAGCCCACTGGACAGGGGTGGTCCCCACTATGGCTACACCTTC
TRBV29-1	NA	few	TRBJ1-2	CSVGDTGKRVYGYTF	TGCAGCGTTGGGGACACAGGGAAACGAGTCTATGGCTACACCTTC
TRBV7-5	NA	NA	TRBJ2-3	CISVSEAFVYSGRGDTQYF	NA
TRBV25-1	TRBD2	NA	TRBJ2-7	CASSPREGIFHEQYF	TGTGCCAGCAGTCCCCGGGAGGGGATTTTCCACGAGCAGTACTTC
TRBV20-1	NA	NA	TRBJ2-3	CSPGPYPDTQYF	TGCAGTCCAGGACCTTATCCGGATACGCAGTATTTT
TRBV24-1	TRBD2	NA	TRBJ2-1	CATSAPVAGGSYNEQFF	TGTGCCACCAGTGCTCCAGTAGCGGGGGGCTCCTACAATGAGCAGTTCTTC
TRBV7-6	NA	NA	TRBJ1-4	CASSRWDTATNEKLFF	TGTGCCAGCAGTCGATGGGACACTGCAACTAATGAAAAACTGTTTTTT
TRBV24-1	TRBD2	NA	TRBJ2-5	CATSSASGGASETQYF	TGTGCCACCAGTTCGGCCAGCGGGGGGGCAAGTGAGACCCAGTACTTC
TRBV25-1	NA	few	TRBJ2-3	CASREEIVDTQYF	TGTGCCAGCAGGGAAGAAATCGTGGATACGCAGTATTTT
TRBV7-2	NA	once	TRBJ2-1	CASSSPQWAINEQFF	TGTGCCAGCAGCTCACCACAATGGGCCATCAATGAGCAGTTCTTC
TRBV4-3	NA	NA	TRBJ2-1	CASSQERGGSHYNEQFF	TGCGCCAGCAGCCAAGAACGAGGAGGGAGCCATTACAATGAGCAGTTCTTC